The 15 T cell receptor beta chains given below trace back to one sample, sequenced in a study of OX40 agonist ivuxolimab in advanced cancers. Generated by immunoSEQ multiplex PCR, the TCRdb table keeps only in-frame clones and is missing some. The table has approximately 76,000 clones, approximately 86% seen once. The specimen was CD4+ or CD8+ T cells sorted from blood, collected in a trial of the OX40 agonist ivuxolimab. These receptors originate from an adult with an advanced solid tumor such as melanoma, head and neck, liver or kidney cancer.

Here the CDR3 DNA reads TGTGCCAGTAGGACAGGGGGTGAAACTGAAGCTTTCTTT. Translated, it gives CASRTGGETEAFF. This chain joins TRBV19 and TRBJ1-1, with 9 bases lining up with TRBD1. Per germline, CDR1 LNHDA and CDR2 SQIVND (reference sequence). This CDR3 region has 13 residues. The V segment lost 6 bases and the J segment 5 bases; nucleotides outside the gene matches: 4.

This chain joins TRBV29-1 and TRBJ1-1; the match to TRBD1 covers 7 bases. CDR3 length: 14 amino acids. Per germline, CDR1 SQVTM and CDR2 ANQGSEA. J lost 3 bases, V lost 2 bases, and 6 bases had no gene match. Here the CDR3 reads CSVEYWDSYTEAFF. CDR3 DNA: TGCAGCGTTGAATACTGGGACAGCTACACTGAAGCTTTCTTT.

V is TRBV7-3 and J is TRBJ2-2, with D maybe TRBD2 (6 bases). The CDR3 has 14 amino acids. Germline CDR1 and CDR2: SGHTA and FQGTGA. V shed 3 bases and J shed 7 bases, with 12 bases lying between them. CDR3 amino acids: CASSLEGEYGELFF. CDR3 nucleotides: TGTGCCAGCAGCTTGGAGGGTGAATACGGGGAGCTGTTTTTT.

The gene calls are TRBV5-1 and TRBJ2-2; a weak D match, TRBD1 (5 bases). The CDR3 totals 15 residues. V was clipped by 1 base and J by 1 base, with 8 bases between them. Germline CDR1 is SGHRS and CDR2 is YFSETQ. CDR3 region: CASSLTGQNTGELFF. CDR3 sequence (DNA): TGCGCCAGCAGCTTGACAGGTCAGAACACCGGGGAGCTGTTTTTT.

V usage is TRBV28 and J usage is TRBJ2-1; the match to TRBD1 covers 9 bases. Germline CDR1 reads MDHEN; CDR2 reads SYDVKM. J gave up 7 bases and V 1 base, and 5 bases lay outside the gene matches. The CDR3 has 15 amino acids. As DNA, the CDR3 is TGTGCCAGCAGTTTATTGGGACAGGGAAGGAATGAGCAGTTCTTC. Protein sequence: CASSLLGQGRNEQFF.

The chain uses TRBV28 and TRBJ2-7; D is ambiguous. Germline V gene lookup returns CDR1 MDHEN and CDR2 SYDVKM. The CDR3 sequence is 13 residues long. Trimming shortened V by 3 bases and J by 6 bases, and 12 bases separated the two germline ends. CDR3 bases: TGTGCCAGCAGTTTCCCGACGACCGGCGAGCAGTACTTC. Translated: CASSFPTTGEQYF.

The rearrangement uses TRBV6-6 and TRBJ2-3, with D tentatively TRBD2 (5 bases). Germline CDR1 is MNHNY and CDR2 is SVGAGI (reference sequence). The CDR3 is made up of 12 amino acids. Trimming removed 5 bases at V and 6 bases at J, with 9 bases between. CDR3 sequence: CASSASGDTQYF. The DNA for the CDR3 is TGTGCCAGCAGTGCCTCGGGGGATACGCAGTATTTT.

The chain uses TRBV6-1 and TRBJ1-2; tentative D call: TRBD1 (6 bases). V was cut by 3 bases and J by 8 bases, with 13 bases left in between. The germline CDR1 and CDR2 sequences are MNHNS and SASEGT. The CDR3 runs to 13 residues. CDR3 residues: CASSDRTAWGYTF. CDR3 nucleotide sequence: TGTGCCAGCAGTGATCGGACAGCCTGGGGCTACACCTTC.

The chain combines TRBV6-6 with TRBJ1-4, with no clear D. V was shortened by 6 bases and J by 8 bases, with 19 bases between the two germline ends. This CDR3 has 15 residues. Germline CDR1 reads MNHNY; CDR2 reads SVGAGI (reference sequence). DNA for the CDR3: TGTGCCAGCAGACCTCAGGATTTTCCTTCGGAAAAACTGTTTTTT. It translates to CASRPQDFPSEKLFF.

This sequence joins TRBV19 and TRBJ1-2; possible D gene TRBD1, 5 bases. Trimming removed 6 bases at V and 2 bases at J, with 7 bases between. This CDR3 has 12 amino acids. Per germline, CDR1 LNHDA and CDR2 SQIVND (reference sequence). CDR3 in amino acids: CASSPGNYGYTF. The CDR3 coding sequence is TGTGCCAGTAGCCCAGGGAACTATGGCTACACCTTC.

In its sample, this clone was seen once. The V gene is TRBV4-3, the J gene TRBJ1-3, with D unclear. Germline assignment: CDR1 LGHNA and CDR2 YSLEER. This CDR3 is built from 14 residues. Between the trimmed V and J ends, which lost 0 bases and 1 base, there was a span of 4 bases. The CDR3: CASSQEGSGNTIYF. In nucleotides, the CDR3 is TGCGCCAGCAGCCAAGAGGGGTCTGGAAACACCATATATTTT.

This chain joins TRBV18 and TRBJ1-1; tentative D call: TRBD1 (5 bases). The CDR3 has 15 amino acids. Germline V lookup: CDR1 KGHSH, CDR2 LQKENI. Trimming removed 3 bases from V and 1 base from J, with 12 bases in between. CDR3 coding DNA: TGTGCCAGCTCACCCAGGGAAGGCAGGAACACTGAAGCTTTCTTT. Encoded protein: CASSPREGRNTEAFF. The full variable domain, with the rest looked up from reference TRBV18 and TRBJ1-1, is NAGVMQNPRHLVRRRGQEARLRCSPMKGHSHVYWYRQLPEEGLKFMVYLQKENIIDESGMPKERFSAEFPKEGPSILRIQQVVRGDSAAYFCASSPREGRNTEAFFGQGTRLTVV.

The rearrangement links TRBV21-1 to TRBJ2-5; whether TRBD2, the table's D call, matches the DNA was not checked. TRBV21-1 is a recognized pseudogene. The CDR3 is 15 amino acids. CDR3: CASSKAPGVGETQYF. In DNA, the CDR3 is TGTGCCAGCAGCAAAGCTCCGGGGGTCGGAGAGACCCAGTACTTC.

The V gene is TRBV7-3, the J gene TRBJ2-1; the D call may be TRBD1 or TRBD2 (5 bases each). This CDR3 has 15 amino acids. Between the trimmed V and J ends, which lost 2 bases and 0 bases, there was a span of 8 bases. CDR1 is SGHTA, CDR2 FQGTGA, per germline. The CDR3: CASSLGDPSYNEQFF. Here the CDR3 DNA reads TGTGCCAGCAGCTTAGGGGACCCCTCCTACAATGAGCAGTTCTTC.

The chain employs TRBV5-6 and TRBJ1-1; possibly TRBD1 for D (5 bases). The CDR3 is made up of 15 amino acids. V was clipped by 7 bases and J by 0 bases, with 16 bases between them. Germline V CDR1 and CDR2: SGHDT, YYEEEE. CDR3 nucleotide sequence: TGTGCCAGCCGCCTCGAGGGGCCCGTGAACACTGAAGCTTTCTTT. Translated, it gives CASRLEGPVNTEAFF.